The 27 T cell receptor beta chains listed next were all sequenced from one sample in a study of blood T cells in healthy people across ages. A J-beta primer mix and a sample-barcoded 5' primer were used in a second PCR of about 7 to 12 cycles. TCRdb independently ran MiXCR on the 5' RACE reads; one entry per CDR3 protein. The repertoire holds fewer than 800,000 distinct CDR3 sequences, about 32% seen once, with 15% in the top ten. Sequenced input: blood. These receptors were obtained from an elderly woman in good health.

The V call is TRBV6-2 or TRBV6-3, the J call TRBJ2-5; a weak D match, TRBD1 (6 bases). The V and J ends lost 6 bases and 1 base respectively, with 15 bases between them. The CDR3 sequence is 15 residues long. Germline CDR1 is MNHEY and CDR2 is SVGEGT. The chain's CDR3 is CASSSWTEAQETQYF. The CDR3 nucleotides read TGTGCCAGCAGCTCCTGGACAGAAGCCCAAGAGACCCAGTACTTC.

There are many counts of this clonotype. This chain links TRBV6-6 with TRBJ2-5; D is unclear. The CDR3 is 14 amino acids. Germline values: CDR1 MNHNY, CDR2 SVGAGI (reference sequence). With 0 bases removed from V and 0 bases from J, the gap between germline ends came to 5 bases. The CDR3 nucleotides are TGTGCCAGCAGTTACTCGATATACCAAGAGACCCAGTACTTC. Protein product: CASSYSIYQETQYF.

This clonotype was detected ten times or more. The chain employs TRBV29-1 and TRBJ2-7; perhaps TRBD1 as D (6 bases). Trimming removed 6 bases from V and 7 bases from J, with 16 bases in between. The CDR3 runs to 12 residues. Germline V CDR1 and CDR2: SQVTM, ANQGSEA. The CDR3 DNA sequence: TGCAGCGTGGGCGCCAGGGGTGTAGAGCAGTACTTC. Its protein is CSVGARGVEQYF.

Many counts were recorded for this clonotype. This chain connects TRBV28 to TRBJ1-2; D may be TRBD1 (5 bases). CDR1 and CDR2 (germline): MDHEN, SYDVKM. The germline V and J ends were trimmed by 7 bases and 8 bases, with 17 bases remaining between them. The CDR3 has 13 amino acids. CDR3 DNA sequence: TGTGCCAGCACCGATGCAGGGAAGAACGGCTACACCTTC. Translated, it gives CASTDAGKNGYTF.

Worth noting for this clonotype: Just one base apart from a much larger clone, this may be a read error. The J gene is TRBJ2-5, the V gene TRBV6-6; D ambiguous. The CDR3 is 15 residues long. Trimming left V 1 base short and J 11 bases short, with 20 bases between. Germline V gives CDR1 MNHNY, CDR2 SVGAGI (reference sequence). The CDR3 reads CASSYFGQAEDEQYF. CDR3 nucleotides: TGTGCCAGCAGTTACTTCGGGCAGGCAGAGGATGAGCAGTACTTC.

This clonotype was observed a handful of times. This clone may be a read error of a much larger clone one base away. The V call is TRBV6-6, the J call TRBJ1-2; the D is unclear. V lost 5 bases and J 6 bases, leaving 16 bases between the germline ends. The CDR3 runs 14 residues. From germline, CDR1 is MNHNY and CDR2 SVGAGI (reference sequence). As DNA, the CDR3 is TGTGCCAGCAGTCCCGGGCCCAACACCGATGGCTACACCTTC. It specifies CASSPGPNTDGYTF.

With regard to this clonotype: One base away lies a much larger clone, so this may be a sequencing read error. V is TRBV20-1 and J is TRBJ1-2; D possibly corresponds to TRBD1 (5 bases). Per the germline V gene, CDR1 is DFQATT and CDR2 is SNEGSKA (reference sequence). The CDR3 length is 14 residues. The germline V and J ends were trimmed by 4 bases and 4 bases, with 16 bases remaining between them. This chain's CDR3 is CSAKRRDVCYGYTF. CDR3 DNA: TGCAGTGCTAAACGGAGGGACGTATGCTATGGCTACACCTTC.

This clonotype was observed a few times. This chain links TRBV6-6 with TRBJ1-1, with D perhaps TRBD1 (6 bases). Germline assignment: CDR1 MNHNY and CDR2 SVGAGI (reference sequence). V was trimmed by 5 bases and J by 4 bases, leaving 11 bases between them. This CDR3 has 13 amino acids. In DNA, the CDR3 is TGTGCCAGCAGTCCGCGGGACACCACTGAAGCTTTCTTT. It is translated as CASSPRDTTEAFF.

This clonotype was picked up a small number of times. The gene calls are TRBV7-7 and TRBJ2-5, with D hard to call. The CDR3 is 14 amino acids. The germline V and J ends were trimmed by 5 bases and 2 bases, with 12 bases remaining between them. Germline loops: CDR1 SSHAT, CDR2 FNYEAQ (reference sequence). The CDR3 DNA reads TGTGCCAGCAGCAAAACAACAGCTCAAGAGACCCAGTACTTC. Its protein is CASSKTTAQETQYF.

This clonotype was picked up one time. It may be a read error: a sequence one base away is much more abundant. V gene TRBV5-1 combines with J gene TRBJ2-5; TRBD2 matches 8 bases. Germline CDR1 is SGHRS and CDR2 is YFSETQ. Trimming took 3 bases from V and 11 from J; bases not matched to a gene: 15. This CDR3 has 15 amino acids. This CDR3 is CASSSISGVPNEQYF. CDR3 nucleotides: TGCGCCAGCAGCTCGATTAGCGGGGTACCCAATGAGCAGTACTTC.

With regard to this clonotype: Given a much more abundant clone one base away, this may be a read error. The gene calls are TRBV6-5 and TRBJ1-2, with D tentatively TRBD1 (5 bases). Per germline, CDR1 MNHEY and CDR2 SVGAGI. This CDR3 is built from 11 residues. In DNA form, the CDR3 reads TGTGCCACGAAGCAGGGTCAGCGCTACAACTTC. Translation: CATKQGQRYNF.

This clonotype was seen a handful of times. The chain couples TRBV5-6 to TRBJ1-1; 10 bases are a match to TRBD1. Trimming cost V 4 bases and J 0 bases; bases outside gene matches: 3. Germline values: CDR1 SGHDT, CDR2 YYEEEE. CDR3 length: 15 residues. CDR3 residues: CASSGDRGLNTEAFF. In DNA, the CDR3 is TGTGCCAGCAGCGGAGACAGGGGGCTGAACACTGAAGCTTTCTTT.

This chain uses TRBV14 with TRBJ1-2; no definite D call. Trimming took off 0 bases at V and 4 bases at J, with 12 bases between the two ends. CDR1 is SGHDN and CDR2 is FVKESK in the germline V gene. The CDR3 extends over 15 amino acids. The CDR3 DNA reads as TGTGCCAGCAGCCAAGATGCGACCTGGGGCTATGGCTACACCTTC. Encoded protein: CASSQDATWGYGYTF.

There are many counts of this clonotype. This chain links TRBV6-5 with TRBJ1-6; D unresolved. The CDR3 is made up of 13 amino acids. Germline V CDR1 and CDR2: MNHEY, SVGAGI. Trimming cost V 0 bases and J 12 bases, with 9 bases left between them. The CDR3: CASSYSPGGPLHF. The CDR3 coding sequence is TGTGCCAGCAGTTACTCCCCCGGTGGACCCCTCCACTTT.

Points on this clonotype: A read error may be the cause here, since a much bigger clone is one base away. The chain links TRBV5-4 to TRBJ2-5; 11 nucleotides line up with TRBD2. The assigned J gene may be wrong: the sequence end matches TRBJ2-1 better. The CDR3 has 15 residues. Germline assignment: CDR1 SGHNT and CDR2 YYREEE (reference sequence). In DNA form, the CDR3 reads TGTGCCAGCAGCGAACTAGCGGGGGCGCAAGAGACCCAGTTCTTC. This codes for CASSELAGAQETQFF.

The chain joins TRBV7-2 to TRBJ1-3; D unresolved. This CDR3 is built from 14 residues. Germline V gene sequence: CDR1 SGHTA, CDR2 FQGNSA. Trimming pared 0 bases from V and 4 bases from J, leaving 7 bases between. This CDR3 reads CASSLAQAGNTIYF. The DNA of the CDR3 is TGTGCCAGCAGCTTAGCGCAGGCCGGAAACACCATATATTTT. Based on the CDR3 plus reference TRBV7-2 and TRBJ1-3, the full variable domain is GAGVSQSPSNKVTEKGKDVELRCDPISGHTALYWYRQSLGQGLEFLIYFQGNSAPDKSGLPSDRFSAERTGGSVSTLTIQRTQQEDSAVYLCASSLAQAGNTIYFGEGSWLTVV.

The sample holds many counts of this clonotype. The chain uses TRBV6-4 and TRBJ2-1, with 8 bases that match TRBD1. The V gene's germline CDR1 is MRHNA and CDR2 SNTAGT. J lost 7 bases, V lost 6 bases, and 11 bases had no gene match. The CDR3 is 15 amino acids. The CDR3: CASSQDRVSSNEQFF. In DNA, the CDR3 is TGTGCCAGCAGCCAGGACAGGGTTAGCTCGAATGAGCAGTTCTTC.

The rearrangement joins TRBV6-2 or TRBV6-3 to TRBJ1-1; D gene ambiguous. V was shortened by 7 bases and J by 1 base, with 16 bases between the two germline ends. Germline V gives CDR1 MNHEY, CDR2 SVGEGT. The CDR3 is 15 residues long. The DNA of the CDR3 is TGTGCCAGCAAGCACCCCCCCGGGCCGAACACTGAAGCTTTCTTT. Its protein product is CASKHPPGPNTEAFF.

V gene TRBV12-3 or TRBV12-4 combines with J gene TRBJ2-1; D ambiguous. With 1 base removed from V and 13 bases from J, the gap between germline ends came to 11 bases. This CDR3 is built from 12 residues. CDR3 in amino acids: CASSLVKETQFF. As DNA, the CDR3 is TGTGCCAGCAGTTTAGTAAAAGAGACCCAGTTCTTC.

This rearrangement joins TRBV29-1 to TRBJ2-5, with 7 bases identical to TRBD2. The germline gives CDR1 SQVTM, CDR2 ANQGSEA. The CDR3 consists of 14 residues. V lost 4 bases, J lost 0 bases, and 5 bases stayed unmatched. CDR3 residues: CSVGEGSNQETQYF. In DNA form, the CDR3 reads TGCAGCGTTGGGGAGGGGTCGAACCAAGAGACCCAGTACTTC.

This clonotype was recorded many times. This chain links TRBV5-4 with TRBJ2-5; D is unclear. Germline CDR1 reads SGHNT; CDR2 reads YYREEE (reference sequence). The CDR3 runs 14 residues. Trimming shortened V by 3 bases and J by 2 bases, and 11 bases separated the two germline ends. Here the CDR3 reads CASSSRRQQETQYF. CDR3 DNA: TGTGCCAGCAGCTCTCGTCGGCAGCAAGAGACCCAGTACTTC. Together with reference TRBV5-4 and TRBJ2-5, the CDR3 gives the full variable domain: ETGVTQSPTHLIKTRGQQVTLRCSSQSGHNTVSWYQQALGQGPQFIFQYYREEENGRGNFPPRFSGLQFPNYSSELNVNALELDDSALYLCASSSRRQQETQYFGPGTRLLVL.

The chain couples TRBV3-1 to TRBJ1-1; D is unclear. This CDR3 has 14 amino acids. The germline V gene encodes CDR1 LGHDT and CDR2 YNNKEL (reference sequence). Trimming removed 1 base at V and 10 bases at J, with 16 bases between. CDR3 sequence: CASSQGYPPKGAFF. The CDR3 DNA reads as TGTGCCAGCAGCCAAGGATATCCCCCTAAGGGAGCTTTCTTT.

This sequence joins TRBV7-2 and TRBJ2-1; D unclear. Looked up from germline, CDR1 is SGHTA and CDR2 is FQGNSA. The V end was cut by 2 bases, the J end by 7 bases, with 9 bases between. This CDR3 has 13 residues. CDR3 in amino acids: CASSLRWWNEQFF. The CDR3 region has the DNA TGTGCCAGCAGCTTAAGGTGGTGGAATGAGCAGTTCTTC.

The table lists this clonotype with a few counts. The J gene is TRBJ2-1, the V gene TRBV10-3; 11 nucleotides match TRBD2. The CDR3 spans 15 residues. J lost 6 bases, V lost 2 bases, and 3 bases had no gene match. Germline V gives CDR1 ENHRY, CDR2 SYGVKD. Here the CDR3 DNA reads TGTGCCATCAGTGAGCTAGCGGGAGGTGTCAATGAGCAGTTCTTC. Its protein is CAISELAGGVNEQFF.

The count of this clonotype is one. A much more abundant neighbour one base away suggests this may be a read error. V usage is TRBV6-9 and J usage is TRBJ1-1; 9 nucleotides agree with TRBD1. Germline assignment: CDR1 MNHGY and CDR2 SVAAGI. Unmatched junction bases numbered 4, after V lost 5 bases and J lost 6 bases. The CDR3 contains 13 residues. The CDR3 coding sequence is TGTGCCAGCAGTCATACAGGGGGCCCTGAAGCTTTCTTT. Its translation is CASSHTGGPEAFF.

This clonotype has a count of ten or more. This chain uses TRBV3-1 with TRBJ1-2; TRBD1 aligns across 7 bases. The CDR3 is made up of 14 amino acids. Germline loops: CDR1 LGHDT, CDR2 YNNKEL (reference sequence). J gave up 7 bases and V 4 bases, and 9 bases lay outside the gene matches. CDR3 in amino acids: CASSPQLTGTGYTF. CDR3 sequence (DNA): TGTGCCAGCAGCCCTCAATTGACAGGGACTGGCTACACCTTC.

The V gene is TRBV5-1, the J gene TRBJ1-2; a possible D gene is TRBD1 (6 bases). There are 17 residues in the CDR3. From germline, CDR1 is SGHRS and CDR2 YFSETQ. The ends were cut back, 4 bases at V and 2 bases at J, with 21 bases in the middle. The CDR3 loop is CASSTQSGPGANYGYTF. In nucleotides, the CDR3 is TGCGCCAGCAGCACCCAGAGTGGTCCGGGGGCCAACTATGGCTACACCTTC.